Listed here is a single T cell receptor (beta chain). These data are taken from a study of blood T cell repertoires in COVID-19. Looking at the study overall: The samples span acute and convalescent COVID-19 from the United States, Italy and Spain. Sources were T cells, B-cell-depleted T cells, or PBMCs; the material itself was cDNA or gDNA.

Per the original methods: Amplifying reference gene primers gave estimates of nucleated cell counts. The protocol was immunoSEQ multiplex PCR, while the TCRdb copy is restricted to in-frame clones and leaves out a portion. That table is the source of V, J and clone size, and D and trimming were worked out from the DNA. The sample has 200,000 or so clones; roughly 90% are singletons. The germline V gene has CDR1 MNHEY and CDR2 SMNVEV (reference sequence). With V trimmed by 6 bases and J by 4 bases, 7 bases remained unmatched. The CDR3 extends over 15 amino acids. The sample taken for sequencing was peripheral blood. The J gene is TRBJ2-7, the V gene TRBV27, with TRBD2 matching 12 bases. This receptor was identified in a woman aged 40 to 55 who had recovered from COVID-19. The CDR3 DNA reads as TGTGCCAGCAGCGCCGGGACTAGCGGGTATTACGAGCAGTACTTC. This gives the protein CASSAGTSGYYEQYF.